Listed below are T cell receptor beta chains from one sample, sequenced in a study of cytomegalovirus exposure and HLA in healthy donors. TCRdb's table, derived via immunoSEQ multiplex PCR, lists solely in-frame clones and lacks some. The table includes under 150,000 clones, about 85% detected once. What was sequenced was PBMCs. The receptors were gathered from a female donor in good health and CMV-seronegative. CDR3s include the opening cysteine and the closing phenylalanine or tryptophan. D genes are given only for firm matches. Some rows have no size entry. The others give once, few or many, or a class for an expanded clone.

V gene	clone size	D gene	J gene	CDR3 DNA	CDR3 protein
TRBV7-2	.	TRBD2	TRBJ2-3	TGTGCCAGCAGCTTTCGCGGGGGGGGCCTGGAAGCAGATACGCAGTATTTT	CASSFRGGGLEADTQYF
TRBV5-4	once	TRBD1	TRBJ2-2	TGTGCCAGCAGCCGTTCGACAGGGCTCGCCGGGGAGCTGTTTTTT	CASSRSTGLAGELFF
TRBV6-5	once	.	TRBJ2-5	TGTGCCAGCAGAACTGACAGGAACCCCAGGGAGACCCAGTACTTC	CASRTDRNPRETQYF
TRBV5-8	.	TRBD1	TRBJ1-6	TGTGCCAGCAGCTCGGGGACAGGGTTTTCACCCCTCCACTTT	CASSSGTGFSPLHF
TRBV7-9	many	TRBD1	TRBJ1-4	TGTGCCAGCAGCGCCCCGGGACAGCAGGAAAAACTGTTTTTT	CASSAPGQQEKLFF
TRBV30	few	TRBD1	TRBJ1-1	TGTGCCTGGAGTCCGGGGACAGATGAAGCTTTCTTT	CAWSPGTDEAFF
TRBV30	.	TRBD1	TRBJ1-5	TGTGCCTGGAGTTCTCCCGGACAGGGAAATCAGCCCCAGCATTTT	CAWSSPGQGNQPQHF
TRBV5-6	few	TRBD2	TRBJ2-3	TGTGCCAGCAGCCCCGGACTAGCGGGAGGGCTTACAGATACGCAGTATTTT	CASSPGLAGGLTDTQYF
TRBV6-5	.	.	TRBJ2-7	TGTGCCAGCAGCCCGGGGGTCCCCTACGAGCAGTACTTC	CASSPGVPYEQYF
TRBV19	.	.	TRBJ2-5	TGTGCCAGTAGTCCCGGAGTCGGAGAGACCCAGTACTTC	CASSPGVGETQYF
TRBV5-1	.	TRBD1	TRBJ2-2	TGCGCCAGCAGCGAACAGGGGTTCAACACCGGGGAGCTGTTTTTT	CASSEQGFNTGELFF
TRBV29-1	.	.	TRBJ2-1	TGCAGCGCCCTTCAGGACAGCTTTCGGCAGTTCTTC	CSALQDSFRQFF
TRBV2	.	TRBD1	TRBJ2-2	TGTGCCAGCAGTGTACAGGGGATAGACACCGGGGAGCTGTTTTTT	CASSVQGIDTGELFF